The clone carrying this TCR beta chain occurred once. This sample is part of a study of blood T cell repertoires in COVID-19. The CDR3 contains 12 residues. Germline CDR1 reads SQVTM; CDR2 reads ANQGSEA. Trimming stripped 6 bases from V and 0 bases from J, with 8 bases between. The table came from immunoSEQ multiplex PCR; TCRdb's copy has only in-frame clones and leaves some out. The sample has some 360,000 clones, 70% to 90% seen once. The origin of this receptor is a woman aged 60 to 75 with COVID-19, enrolled during active disease. Material: peripheral blood. This chain uses TRBV29-1 with TRBJ1-1; no clear D. The CDR3 loop is CSVRHLNTEAFF. The DNA of the CDR3 is TGCAGCGTCCGACATTTGAACACTGAAGCTTTCTTT.